The T cell receptor (beta chain) described here comes from a study of blood T cell repertoires in COVID-19. Turning to the study itself: From the United States, Italy and Spain came samples of acute and convalescent COVID-19. The cDNA or gDNA used as material had been derived from T cells, B-cell-depleted T cells, or PBMCs.

Under the authors' procedure: The authors estimated nucleated cell counts from reference gene primer amplification. The assay was immunoSEQ multiplex PCR, and TCRdb's table has in-frame clones only and misses some. The V and J calls and clone size come from that table; D and trimming were worked out from the DNA. The sample has over 150,000 clones, 84% seen once. With V trimmed by 3 bases and J by 5 bases, 7 bases remained unmatched. This CDR3 is 15 amino acids long. CDR1 is WNHNN and CDR2 is SYGVQD in the germline V gene (reference sequence). Sequencing was performed on peripheral blood. The receptor was isolated from a human donor in a cohort sampled during active COVID-19. The genes are TRBV10-1 and TRBJ2-1; 7 bases agree with TRBD2. CDR3 amino acids: CASSDGGTTHNEQFF. The CDR3 nucleotides read TGCGCCAGCAGTGATGGGGGGACTACCCACAATGAGCAGTTCTTC.